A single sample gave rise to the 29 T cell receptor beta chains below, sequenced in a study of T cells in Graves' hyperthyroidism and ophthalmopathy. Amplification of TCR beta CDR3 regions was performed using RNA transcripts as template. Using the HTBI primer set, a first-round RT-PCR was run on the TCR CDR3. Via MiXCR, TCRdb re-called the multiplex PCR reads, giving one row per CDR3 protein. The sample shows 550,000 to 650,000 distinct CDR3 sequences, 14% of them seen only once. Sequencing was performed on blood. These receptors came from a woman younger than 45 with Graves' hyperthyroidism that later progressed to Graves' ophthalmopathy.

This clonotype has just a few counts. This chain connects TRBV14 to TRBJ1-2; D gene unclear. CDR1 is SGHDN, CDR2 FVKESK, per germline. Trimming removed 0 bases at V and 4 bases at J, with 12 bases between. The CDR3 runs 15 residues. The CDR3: CASSQDLEEVYGYTF. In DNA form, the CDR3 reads TGTGCCAGCAGCCAAGATTTAGAGGAGGTCTATGGCTACACCTTC.

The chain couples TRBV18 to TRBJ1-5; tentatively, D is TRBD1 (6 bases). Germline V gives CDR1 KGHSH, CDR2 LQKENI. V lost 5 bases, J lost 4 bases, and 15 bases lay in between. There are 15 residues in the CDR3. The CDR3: CASSIRDQGNQPQHF. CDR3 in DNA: TGTGCCAGCTCAATCCGGGACCAGGGGAATCAGCCCCAGCATTTT.

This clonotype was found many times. This CDR3 is CATGTGVIKETQYF. DNA of the CDR3: TGTGCCACCGGGACAGGGGTCATCAAAGAGACCCAGTACTTC. The chain employs TRBV24-1 and TRBJ2-5; 10 bases agree with TRBD1. Looked up from germline, CDR1 is KGHDR and CDR2 is SFDVKD. The CDR3 totals 14 residues. V shed 9 bases and J 3 bases; nucleotides not matched to a gene: 6.

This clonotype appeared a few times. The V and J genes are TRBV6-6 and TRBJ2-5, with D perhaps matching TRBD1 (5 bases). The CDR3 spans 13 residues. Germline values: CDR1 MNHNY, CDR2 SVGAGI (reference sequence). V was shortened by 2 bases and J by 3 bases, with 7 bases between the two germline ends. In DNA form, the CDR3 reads TGTGCCAGCAGTTACCTCAGGGAAGAGACCCAGTACTTC. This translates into CASSYLREETQYF.

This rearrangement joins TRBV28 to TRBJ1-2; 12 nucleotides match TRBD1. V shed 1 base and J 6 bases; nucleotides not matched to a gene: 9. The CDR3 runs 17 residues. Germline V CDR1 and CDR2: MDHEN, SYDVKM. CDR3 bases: TGTGCCAGCAGTTTATCCCTCCCGGGACAGGGGGCAAATGGCTACACCTTC. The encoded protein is CASSLSLPGQGANGYTF.

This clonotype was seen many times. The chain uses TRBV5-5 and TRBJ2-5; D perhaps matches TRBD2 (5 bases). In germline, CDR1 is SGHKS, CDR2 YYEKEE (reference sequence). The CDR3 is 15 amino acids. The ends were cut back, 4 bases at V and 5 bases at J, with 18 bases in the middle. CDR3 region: CASSPWTDGGETQYF. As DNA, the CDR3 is TGTGCCAGCAGCCCTTGGACGGACGGCGGGGAGACCCAGTACTTC.

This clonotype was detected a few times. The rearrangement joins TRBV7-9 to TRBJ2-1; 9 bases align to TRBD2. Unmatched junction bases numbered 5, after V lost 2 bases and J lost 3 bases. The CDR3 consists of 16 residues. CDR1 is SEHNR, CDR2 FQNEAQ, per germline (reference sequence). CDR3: CASSLRAGGGYNEQFF. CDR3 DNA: TGTGCCAGCAGCTTAAGAGCGGGAGGCGGCTACAATGAGCAGTTCTTC.

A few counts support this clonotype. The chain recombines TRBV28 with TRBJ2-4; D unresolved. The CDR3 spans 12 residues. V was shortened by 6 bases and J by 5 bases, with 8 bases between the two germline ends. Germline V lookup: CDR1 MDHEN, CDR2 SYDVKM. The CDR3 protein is CASSTDQNIQYF. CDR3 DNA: TGTGCCAGCAGCACAGATCAAAACATTCAGTACTTC.

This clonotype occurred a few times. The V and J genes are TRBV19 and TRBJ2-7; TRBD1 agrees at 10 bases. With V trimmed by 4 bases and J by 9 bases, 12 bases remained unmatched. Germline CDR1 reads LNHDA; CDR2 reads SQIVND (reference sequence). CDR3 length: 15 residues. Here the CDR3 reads CASSTGTGALWGQYF. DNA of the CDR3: TGTGCCAGTAGTACCGGGACAGGGGCGCTCTGGGGGCAGTACTTC.

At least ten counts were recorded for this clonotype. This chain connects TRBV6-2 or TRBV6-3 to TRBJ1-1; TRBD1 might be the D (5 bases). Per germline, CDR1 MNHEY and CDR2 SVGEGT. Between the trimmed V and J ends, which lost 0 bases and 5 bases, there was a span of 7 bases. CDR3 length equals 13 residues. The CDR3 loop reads CASSYSRGTEAFF. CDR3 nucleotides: TGTGCCAGCAGTTACTCTCGGGGGACTGAAGCTTTCTTT.

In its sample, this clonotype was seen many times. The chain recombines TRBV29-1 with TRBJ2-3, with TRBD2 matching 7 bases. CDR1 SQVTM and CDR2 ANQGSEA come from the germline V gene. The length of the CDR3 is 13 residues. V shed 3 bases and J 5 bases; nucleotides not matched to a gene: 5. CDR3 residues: CSVEAGDGDTQYF. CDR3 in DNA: TGCAGCGTTGAGGCGGGAGATGGAGATACGCAGTATTTT.

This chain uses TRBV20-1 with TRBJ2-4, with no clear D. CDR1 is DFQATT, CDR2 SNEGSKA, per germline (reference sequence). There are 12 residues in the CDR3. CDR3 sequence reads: CTLPLAKNIQYF. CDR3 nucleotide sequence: TGCACCCTACCTTTAGCCAAAAACATTCAGTACTTC.

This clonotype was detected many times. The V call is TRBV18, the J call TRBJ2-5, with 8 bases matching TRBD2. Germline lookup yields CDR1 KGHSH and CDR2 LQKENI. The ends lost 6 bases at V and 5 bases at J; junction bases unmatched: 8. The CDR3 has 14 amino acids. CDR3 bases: TGTGCCAGCTCCGGCCAGCGACTAGCGGAGACCCAGTACTTC. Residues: CASSGQRLAETQYF.

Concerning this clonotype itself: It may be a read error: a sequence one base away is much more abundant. CDR3 bases: TGTGCCAACAGTTTTGGTCAGCCCCAGCATTTT. This encodes CANSFGQPQHF. The genes are TRBV28 and TRBJ1-5; no definite D call. This CDR3 spans 11 amino acids. The V gene's germline CDR1 is MDHEN and CDR2 SYDVKM.

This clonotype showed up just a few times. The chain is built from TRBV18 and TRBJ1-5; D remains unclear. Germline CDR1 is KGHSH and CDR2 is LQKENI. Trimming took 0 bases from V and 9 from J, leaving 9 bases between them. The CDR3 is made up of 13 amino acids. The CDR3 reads CASSPPKGMPQHF. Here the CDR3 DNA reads TGTGCCAGCTCACCACCGAAGGGAATGCCCCAGCATTTT.

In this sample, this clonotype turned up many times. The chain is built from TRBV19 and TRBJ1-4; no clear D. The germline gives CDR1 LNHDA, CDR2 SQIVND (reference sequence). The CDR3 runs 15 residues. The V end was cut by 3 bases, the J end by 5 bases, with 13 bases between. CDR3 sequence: CASSMVGVRNEKLFF. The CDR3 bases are TGTGCCAGTAGTATGGTTGGGGTCAGGAATGAAAAACTGTTTTTT. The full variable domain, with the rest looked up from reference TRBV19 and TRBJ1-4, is DGGITQSPKYLFRKEGQNVTLSCEQNLNHDAMYWYRQDPGQGLRLIYYSQIVNDFQKGDIAEGYSVSREKKESFPLTVTSAQKNPTAFYLCASSMVGVRNEKLFFGSGTQLSVL.

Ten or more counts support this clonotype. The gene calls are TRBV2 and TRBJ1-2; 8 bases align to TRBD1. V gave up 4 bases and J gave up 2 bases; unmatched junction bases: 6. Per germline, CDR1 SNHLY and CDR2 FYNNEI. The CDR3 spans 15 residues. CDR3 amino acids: CASSGQGAPNYGYTF. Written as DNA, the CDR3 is TGTGCCAGCAGTGGGCAGGGGGCGCCCAACTATGGCTACACCTTC.

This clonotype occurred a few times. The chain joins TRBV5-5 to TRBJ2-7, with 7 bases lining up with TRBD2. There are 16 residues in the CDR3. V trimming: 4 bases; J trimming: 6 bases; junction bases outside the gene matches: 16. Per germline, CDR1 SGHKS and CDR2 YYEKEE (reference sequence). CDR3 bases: TGTGCCAGCAGCCCACAACAAGCGGGGCAGCAGGGCGAGCAGTACTTC. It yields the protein CASSPQQAGQQGEQYF.

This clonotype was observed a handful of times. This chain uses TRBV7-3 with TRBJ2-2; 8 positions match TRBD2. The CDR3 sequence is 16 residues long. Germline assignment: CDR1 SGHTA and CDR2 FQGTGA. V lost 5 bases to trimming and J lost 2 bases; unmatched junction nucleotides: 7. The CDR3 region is CASSRAGLENTGELFF. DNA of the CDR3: TGTGCCAGCAGCCGTGCGGGACTAGAAAACACCGGGGAGCTGTTTTTT.

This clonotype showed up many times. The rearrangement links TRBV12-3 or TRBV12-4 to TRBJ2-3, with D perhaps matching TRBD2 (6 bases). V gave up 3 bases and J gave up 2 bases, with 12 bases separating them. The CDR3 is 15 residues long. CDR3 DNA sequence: TGTGCCAGCAGTTTGCCTAGCGCAATCACAGATACGCAGTATTTT. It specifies CASSLPSAITDTQYF.

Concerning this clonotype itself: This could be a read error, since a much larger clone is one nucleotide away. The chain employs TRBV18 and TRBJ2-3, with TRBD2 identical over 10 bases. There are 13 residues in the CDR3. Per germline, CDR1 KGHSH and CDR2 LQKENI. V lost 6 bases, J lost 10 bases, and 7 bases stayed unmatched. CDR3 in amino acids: CASSPTSGNSQYF. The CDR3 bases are TGTGCCAGCTCGCCTACTAGCGGGAATTCGCAGTATTTT.

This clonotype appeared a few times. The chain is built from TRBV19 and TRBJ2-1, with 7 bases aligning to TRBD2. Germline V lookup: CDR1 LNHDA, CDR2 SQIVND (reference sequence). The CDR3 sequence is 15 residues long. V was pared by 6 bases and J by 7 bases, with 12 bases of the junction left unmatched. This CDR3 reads CASSPSGGPPNEQFF. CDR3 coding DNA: TGTGCCAGTAGCCCTAGCGGTGGGCCCCCAAATGAGCAGTTCTTC. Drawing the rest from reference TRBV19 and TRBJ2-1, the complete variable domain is DGGITQSPKYLFRKEGQNVTLSCEQNLNHDAMYWYRQDPGQGLRLIYYSQIVNDFQKGDIAEGYSVSREKKESFPLTVTSAQKNPTAFYLCASSPSGGPPNEQFFGPGTRLTVL.

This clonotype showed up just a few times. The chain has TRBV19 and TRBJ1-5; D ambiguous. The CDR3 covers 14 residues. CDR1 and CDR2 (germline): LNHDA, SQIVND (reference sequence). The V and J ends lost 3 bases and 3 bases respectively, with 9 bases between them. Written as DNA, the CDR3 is TGTGCCAGTAGTATGGAGGTCACCAATCAGCCCCAGCATTTT. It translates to CASSMEVTNQPQHF. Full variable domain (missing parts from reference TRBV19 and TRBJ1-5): DGGITQSPKYLFRKEGQNVTLSCEQNLNHDAMYWYRQDPGQGLRLIYYSQIVNDFQKGDIAEGYSVSREKKESFPLTVTSAQKNPTAFYLCASSMEVTNQPQHFGDGTRLSIL.

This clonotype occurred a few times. Here the CDR3 reads CASSPSGNLYEQYF. The CDR3 DNA sequence: TGTGCCAGCAGCCCATCCGGGAATTTGTACGAGCAGTACTTC. The chain combines TRBV14 with TRBJ2-7; maybe TRBD2 (5 bases). V shed 4 bases and J shed 4 bases, with 14 bases lying between them. Germline CDR1 and CDR2: SGHDN and FVKESK. CDR3 length equals 14 residues.

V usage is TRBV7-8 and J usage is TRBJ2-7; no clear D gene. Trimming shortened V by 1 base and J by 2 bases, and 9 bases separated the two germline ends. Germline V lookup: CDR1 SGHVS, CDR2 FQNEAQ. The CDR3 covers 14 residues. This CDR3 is CASSLESQTYEQYF. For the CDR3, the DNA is TGTGCCAGCAGCTTAGAATCACAGACCTACGAGCAGTACTTC.

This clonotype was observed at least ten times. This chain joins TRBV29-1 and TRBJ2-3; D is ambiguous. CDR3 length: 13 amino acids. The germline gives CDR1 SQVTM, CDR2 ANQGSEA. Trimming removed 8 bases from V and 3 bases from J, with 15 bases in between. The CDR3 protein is CSTLEKATDTQYF. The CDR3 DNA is TGCAGCACCCTGGAGAAAGCTACAGATACGCAGTATTTT.

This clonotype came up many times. The CDR3 region is CASSPLERGREAFF. The DNA for the CDR3 is TGTGCCAGCAGCCCCCTCGAACGGGGCCGCGAAGCTTTCTTT. V usage is TRBV7-2 and J usage is TRBJ1-1, with D perhaps TRBD1 (5 bases). The V and J ends lost 5 bases and 8 bases respectively, with 18 bases between them. Germline assignment: CDR1 SGHTA and CDR2 FQGNSA. This CDR3 contains 14 residues.

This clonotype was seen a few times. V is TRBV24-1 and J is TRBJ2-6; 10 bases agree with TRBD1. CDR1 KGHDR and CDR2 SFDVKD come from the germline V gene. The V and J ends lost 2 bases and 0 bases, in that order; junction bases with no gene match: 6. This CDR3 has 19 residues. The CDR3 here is CATSDSWDRGFSGANVLTF. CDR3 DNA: TGTGCCACCAGTGATTCATGGGACAGGGGATTCTCTGGGGCCAACGTCCTGACTTTC.

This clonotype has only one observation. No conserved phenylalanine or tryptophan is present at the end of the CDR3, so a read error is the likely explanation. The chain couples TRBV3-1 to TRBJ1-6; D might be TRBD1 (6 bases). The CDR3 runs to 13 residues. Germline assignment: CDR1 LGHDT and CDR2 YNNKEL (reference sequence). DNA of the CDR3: TGTGCCAGCAGCCAGGGACATAATTCCCCCCTCCACTCT. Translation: CASSQGHNSPLHS.